This TCR beta chain was recorded in a study of Ad26.COV2.S vaccination and SARS-CoV-2 variants. Study as a whole: Enrolled in COV1001, the donor was in the Ad26.COV2.S trial arm, which received the vaccine. Ad26.COV2.S given intramuscularly, once or twice 56 days apart. Study-wide results and caveats: Participants given vaccine showed non-spike TCR breadth similar to that of placebo recipients.

Germline V gene lookup returns CDR1 MNHEY and CDR2 SMNVEV (reference sequence). The CDR3 sequence is 12 residues long. Trimming removed 11 bases at V and 3 bases at J, with 14 bases between. Repertoires were generated with immunoSEQ multiplex PCR, while TCRdb's copy carries only in-frame clones and drops some. The table has 200,000 to 300,000 clones, around nine tenths seen once. Treatment specified: over 15 received Ad26.COV2.S at low or high dose, single or two shots; 5 received placebo; per-sample allocation not given. Samples were taken on day 63 after the first vaccine or placebo injection. To note about this clone: Antigen unknown.

The sequencing used peripheral blood, collected in a trial of Ad26.COV2.S vaccine versus placebo. The origin of this receptor is a person aged 18-60 years who received the Ad26.COV2.S COVID-19 vaccine or a placebo. The V call is TRBV27, the J call TRBJ2-7, with D hard to call. The chain's CDR3 is CAVPVGLYEQYV. CDR3 coding DNA: TGTGCCGTCCCCGTCGGGCTCTACGAGCAGTACGTC.